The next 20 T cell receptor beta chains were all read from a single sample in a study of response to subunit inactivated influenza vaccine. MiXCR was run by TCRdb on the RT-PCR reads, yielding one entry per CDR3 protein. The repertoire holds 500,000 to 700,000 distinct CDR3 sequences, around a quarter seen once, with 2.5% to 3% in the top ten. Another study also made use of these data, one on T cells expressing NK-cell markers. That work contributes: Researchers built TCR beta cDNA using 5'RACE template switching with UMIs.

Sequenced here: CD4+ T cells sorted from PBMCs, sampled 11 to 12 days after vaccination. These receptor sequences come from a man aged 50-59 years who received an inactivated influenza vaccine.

As DNA, the CDR3 is TGTGCCAGCAGCTTCAGCTCGAACACTGAAGCTTTCTTT. Encoded protein: CASSFSSNTEAFF. This sequence joins TRBV5-5 and TRBJ1-1; D gene ambiguous. CDR1 and CDR2 from the germline V gene are SGHKS and YYEKEE (reference sequence). The germline V and J ends were trimmed by 2 bases and 1 base, with 6 bases remaining between them. The CDR3 contains 13 residues.

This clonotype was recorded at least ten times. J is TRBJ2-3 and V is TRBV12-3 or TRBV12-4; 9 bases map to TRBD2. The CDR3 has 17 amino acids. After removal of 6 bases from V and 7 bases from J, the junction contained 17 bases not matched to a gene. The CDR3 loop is CASSFSGGGTRTNTQYF. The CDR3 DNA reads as TGTGCCAGCAGCTTTAGCGGGGGAGGGACCCGGACAAATACGCAGTATTTT.

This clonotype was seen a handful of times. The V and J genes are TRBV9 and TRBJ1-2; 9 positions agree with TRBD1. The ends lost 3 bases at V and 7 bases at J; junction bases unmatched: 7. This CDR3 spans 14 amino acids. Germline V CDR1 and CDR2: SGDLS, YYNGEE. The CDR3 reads CASSADRGSRGYTF. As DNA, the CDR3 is TGTGCCAGCAGCGCCGACAGGGGGTCTCGTGGCTACACCTTC.

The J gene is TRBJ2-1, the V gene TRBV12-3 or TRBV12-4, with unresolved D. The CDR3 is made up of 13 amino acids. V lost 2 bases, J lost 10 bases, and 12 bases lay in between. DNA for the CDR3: TGTGCCAGCAGTTTATCATCCGCAGAAGAGCAGTTCTTC. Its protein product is CASSLSSAEEQFF.

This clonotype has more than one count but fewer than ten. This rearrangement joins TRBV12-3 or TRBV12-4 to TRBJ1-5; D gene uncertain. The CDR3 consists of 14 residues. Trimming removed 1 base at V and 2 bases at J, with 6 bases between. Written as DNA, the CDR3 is TGTGCCAGCAGTTTAGGGGCTGGCAATCAGCCCCAGCATTTT. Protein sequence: CASSLGAGNQPQHF.

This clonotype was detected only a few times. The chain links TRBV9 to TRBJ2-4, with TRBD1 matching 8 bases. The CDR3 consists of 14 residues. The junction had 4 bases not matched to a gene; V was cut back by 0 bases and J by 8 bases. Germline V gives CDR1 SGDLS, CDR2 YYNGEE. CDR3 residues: CASSVEQGAYIQYF. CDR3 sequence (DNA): TGTGCCAGCAGCGTAGAGCAGGGGGCCTACATTCAGTACTTC.

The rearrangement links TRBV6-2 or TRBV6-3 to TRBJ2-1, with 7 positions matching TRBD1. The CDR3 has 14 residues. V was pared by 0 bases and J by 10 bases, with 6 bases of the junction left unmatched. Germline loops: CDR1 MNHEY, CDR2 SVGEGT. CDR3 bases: TGTGCCAGCAGTTACTCGCAGACAGGGCGAGAGCAGTTCTTC. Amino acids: CASSYSQTGREQFF.

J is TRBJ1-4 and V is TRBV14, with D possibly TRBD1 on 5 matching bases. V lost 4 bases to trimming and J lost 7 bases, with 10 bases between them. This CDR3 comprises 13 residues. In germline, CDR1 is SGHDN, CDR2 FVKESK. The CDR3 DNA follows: TGTGCCAGCAGCCTGGGGCACGGTGAAAAACTGTTTTTT. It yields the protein CASSLGHGEKLFF.

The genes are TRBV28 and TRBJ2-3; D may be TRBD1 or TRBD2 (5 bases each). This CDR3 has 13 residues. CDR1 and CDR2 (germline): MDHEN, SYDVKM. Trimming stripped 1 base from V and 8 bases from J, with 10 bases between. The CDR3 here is CASSLLRGRTQYF. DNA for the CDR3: TGTGCCAGCAGTTTATTGAGGGGACGTACGCAGTATTTT. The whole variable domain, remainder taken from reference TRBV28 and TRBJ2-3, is DVKVTQSSRYLVKRTGEKVFLECVQDMDHENMFWYRQDPGLGLRLIYFSYDVKMKEKGDIPEGYSVSREKKERFSLILESASTNQTSMYLCASSLLRGRTQYFGPGTRLTVL.

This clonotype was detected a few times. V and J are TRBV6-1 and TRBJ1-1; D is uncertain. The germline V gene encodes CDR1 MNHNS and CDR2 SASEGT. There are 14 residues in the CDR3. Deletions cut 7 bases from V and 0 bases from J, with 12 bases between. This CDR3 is CASTQDGLNTEAFF. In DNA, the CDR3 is TGTGCCAGCACGCAGGACGGGTTGAACACTGAAGCTTTCTTT.

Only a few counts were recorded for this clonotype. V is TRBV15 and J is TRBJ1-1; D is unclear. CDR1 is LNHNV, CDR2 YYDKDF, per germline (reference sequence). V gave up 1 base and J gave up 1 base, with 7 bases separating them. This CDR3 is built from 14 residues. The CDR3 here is CATSRVDGNTEAFF. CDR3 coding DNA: TGTGCCACCAGCAGAGTCGACGGGAACACTGAAGCTTTCTTT.

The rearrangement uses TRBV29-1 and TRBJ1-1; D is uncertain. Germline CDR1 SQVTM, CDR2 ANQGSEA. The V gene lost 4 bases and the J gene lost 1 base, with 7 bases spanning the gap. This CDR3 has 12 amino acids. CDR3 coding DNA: TGCAGCGTTGGTTTCCCGAACACTGAAGCTTTCTTT. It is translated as CSVGFPNTEAFF.

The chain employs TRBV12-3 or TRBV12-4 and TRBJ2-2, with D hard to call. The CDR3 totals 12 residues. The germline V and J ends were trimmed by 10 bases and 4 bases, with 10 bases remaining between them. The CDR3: CATCRPTGELFF. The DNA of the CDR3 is TGTGCCACCTGTCGACCCACCGGGGAGCTGTTTTTT.

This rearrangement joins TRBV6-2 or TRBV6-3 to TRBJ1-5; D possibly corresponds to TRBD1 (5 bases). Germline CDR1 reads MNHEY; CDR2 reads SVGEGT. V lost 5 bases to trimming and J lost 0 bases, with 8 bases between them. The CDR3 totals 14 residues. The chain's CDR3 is CASSRGVSNQPQHF. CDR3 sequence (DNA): TGTGCCAGCAGTCGGGGGGTTAGCAATCAGCCCCAGCATTTT.

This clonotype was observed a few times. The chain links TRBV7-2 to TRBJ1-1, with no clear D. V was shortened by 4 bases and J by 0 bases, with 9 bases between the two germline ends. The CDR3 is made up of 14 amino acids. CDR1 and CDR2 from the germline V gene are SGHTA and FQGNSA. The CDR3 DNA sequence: TGTGCCAGCAGCTCCTCTAGACTGAACACTGAAGCTTTCTTT. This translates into CASSSSRLNTEAFF.

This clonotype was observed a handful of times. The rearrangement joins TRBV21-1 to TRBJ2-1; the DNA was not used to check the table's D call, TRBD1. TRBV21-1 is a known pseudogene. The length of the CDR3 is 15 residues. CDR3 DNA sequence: TGTGCCAGCAGTGACAGGCCTTGCTCCTACAATGAGCAGTTCTTC. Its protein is CASSDRPCSYNEQFF.

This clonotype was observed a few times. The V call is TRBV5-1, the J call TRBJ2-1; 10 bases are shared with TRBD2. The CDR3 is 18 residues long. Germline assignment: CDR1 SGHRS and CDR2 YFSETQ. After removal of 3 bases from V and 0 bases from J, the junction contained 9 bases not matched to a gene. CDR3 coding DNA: TGCGCCAGCAGCTCGCCTCATCCTAGCGGGAGCTCCTACAATGAGCAGTTCTTC. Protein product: CASSSPHPSGSSYNEQFF.

CDR3 amino acids: CSARDVSGSDTQYF. Written as DNA, the CDR3 is TGCAGTGCTAGAGACGTCTCAGGGTCAGATACGCAGTATTTT. V gene TRBV20-1 combines with J gene TRBJ2-3; possible D gene TRBD1, 5 bases. The CDR3 is 14 residues long. CDR1 is DFQATT and CDR2 is SNEGSKA in the germline V gene (reference sequence). Trimming shortened V by 0 bases and J by 4 bases, and 11 bases separated the two germline ends.

CDR3 loop: CASSQFRGIQETQYF. The CDR3 DNA is TGTGCCAGCAGCCAATTCAGGGGGATCCAAGAGACCCAGTACTTC. The chain recombines TRBV14 with TRBJ2-5; 7 bases match TRBD1. Germline V gene lookup returns CDR1 SGHDN and CDR2 FVKESK. J was trimmed by 1 base and V by 2 bases; bases with no gene match: 4. The CDR3 extends over 15 amino acids.

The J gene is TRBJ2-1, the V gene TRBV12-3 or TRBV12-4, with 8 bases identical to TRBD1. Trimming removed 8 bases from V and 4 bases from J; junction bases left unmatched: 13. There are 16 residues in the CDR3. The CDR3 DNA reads TGTGCCAGCTTACGACGACAGGGGAGCAGGTACAATGAGCAGTTCTTC. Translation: CASLRRQGSRYNEQFF.